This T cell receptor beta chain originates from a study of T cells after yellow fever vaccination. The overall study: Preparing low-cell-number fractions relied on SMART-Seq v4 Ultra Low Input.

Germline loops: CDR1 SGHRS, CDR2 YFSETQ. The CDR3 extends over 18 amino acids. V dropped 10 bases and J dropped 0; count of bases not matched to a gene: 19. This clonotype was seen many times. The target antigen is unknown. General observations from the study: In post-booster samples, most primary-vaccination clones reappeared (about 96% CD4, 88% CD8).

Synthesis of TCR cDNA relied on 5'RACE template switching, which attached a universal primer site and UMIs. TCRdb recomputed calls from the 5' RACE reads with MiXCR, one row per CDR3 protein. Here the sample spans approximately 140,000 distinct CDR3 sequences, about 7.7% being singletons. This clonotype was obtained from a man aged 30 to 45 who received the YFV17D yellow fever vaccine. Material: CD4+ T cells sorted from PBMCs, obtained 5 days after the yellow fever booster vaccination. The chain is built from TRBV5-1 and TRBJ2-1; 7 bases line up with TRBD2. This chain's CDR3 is CACHRAGAPPGSYNEQFF. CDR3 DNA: TGCGCCTGCCACCGGGCGGGAGCCCCCCCAGGCTCCTACAATGAGCAGTTCTTC.